These 14 T cell receptor beta chains came from one sample sequenced in a study of T-cell reconstitution after alpha-beta-depleted transplantation in children. During its preparation, the TCRbeta library received unique molecular identifiers. TCRdb redid the calling of the PCR reads with MiXCR, one entry per CDR3 protein. Of about 980,000 distinct CDR3 sequences listed, about 29% are singletons. The sequenced sample was PBMCs, mostly from graft donor cells, obtained 360 days after TCRalphabeta/CD19-depleted stem cell transplant. These receptors were collected from a boy younger than two who had a stem cell transplant for SCID, so the T cells may come from the graft donor.

This chain joins TRBV7-2 and TRBJ2-5; D unresolved. Trimming took 4 bases from V and 5 from J, leaving 11 bases between them. The CDR3 runs to 13 residues. Germline V CDR1 and CDR2: SGHTA, FQGNSA. In DNA form, the CDR3 reads TGTGCCAGCAGCTGGCCGACCCGGGAGACCCAGTACTTC. This gives the protein CASSWPTRETQYF.

J is TRBJ2-2 and V is TRBV2, with 7 bases that match TRBD1. CDR3 size: 14 residues. The V gene's germline CDR1 is SNHLY and CDR2 FYNNEI. The V segment lost 6 bases and the J segment 5 bases; nucleotides outside the gene matches: 6. CDR3: CASRGQTGTGELFF. The CDR3 DNA reads TGTGCCAGCAGGGGACAGACAGGGACCGGGGAGCTGTTTTTT.

This clonotype was seen a single time. The CDR3 spells CASNRVGPSNTEAFF. Here the CDR3 DNA reads TGTGCCAGCAACCGAGTGGGCCCATCGAACACTGAAGCTTTCTTT. The V gene is TRBV9, the J gene TRBJ1-1; D remains ambiguous. The length of the CDR3 is 15 residues. Germline CDR1 SGDLS, CDR2 YYNGEE. V lost 6 bases and J 1 base, leaving 16 bases between the germline ends.

The chain employs TRBV25-1 and TRBJ2-3; TRBD1 agrees at 11 bases. CDR3 size: 14 residues. Germline V gene sequence: CDR1 MGHDK, CDR2 SYGVNS. Trimming took 6 bases from V and 5 from J; bases not matched to a gene: 4. CDR3 DNA: TGTGCCAGCAGCCCCGGGACAGGGGGAGATACGCAGTATTTT. This codes for CASSPGTGGDTQYF.

In DNA, the CDR3 is TGCAGCGTTTTTTGGGGGATTGAGACCCAGTACTTC. Amino acids: CSVFWGIETQYF. The chain joins TRBV29-1 to TRBJ2-5; D possibly uses TRBD1 or TRBD2 (5 bases each). Germline V gene sequence: CDR1 SQVTM, CDR2 ANQGSEA. Deletions cut 5 bases from V and 5 bases from J, with 12 bases between. This CDR3 has 12 residues.

The V gene is TRBV20-1, the J gene TRBJ2-1; 8 positions match TRBD2. Trimming at V came to 5 bases and at J to 8 bases, leaving 11 bases not matched to a gene. This CDR3 comprises 14 residues. Germline CDR1 is DFQATT and CDR2 is SNEGSKA (reference sequence). The CDR3 coding sequence is TGCAGTGCTCCTACTAGCGGATTGTCCGATGAGCAGTTCTTC. Translating gives CSAPTSGLSDEQFF.

This chain uses TRBV12-3 or TRBV12-4 with TRBJ2-1; the match to TRBD2 covers 8 bases. J was trimmed by 2 bases and V by 7 bases; bases with no gene match: 13. This CDR3 is built from 17 residues. The CDR3 sequence: CASTFLSKRGTYNEQFF. The CDR3 region has the DNA TGTGCCAGCACCTTCCTCAGCAAGCGGGGGACCTACAATGAGCAGTTCTTC.

This chain links TRBV5-1 with TRBJ2-7; D may be TRBD1 (6 bases). Deletions cut 0 bases from V and 6 bases from J, with 13 bases between. CDR3 length equals 14 residues. Germline-derived CDR1 and CDR2 are SGHRS and YFSETQ. The CDR3 DNA is TGCGCCAGCAGCTTGGTAGGGGGTCCTCTCGAGCAGTACTTC. Its translation: CASSLVGGPLEQYF.

There are a few counts of this clonotype. This chain joins TRBV12-3 or TRBV12-4 and TRBJ2-2; 8 bases are a match to TRBD2. The CDR3 runs to 16 residues. V was clipped by 7 bases and J by 2 bases; unmatched bases: 9. The CDR3 nucleotides are TGTGCCAGCACCCCCTTCGGGGGGGTAAACACCGGGGAGCTGTTTTTT. It is translated as CASTPFGGVNTGELFF.

The chain joins TRBV24-1 to TRBJ2-2; D unresolved. Trimming stripped 9 bases from V and 5 bases from J, with 3 bases between. CDR1 KGHDR and CDR2 SFDVKD come from the germline V gene. This CDR3 has 10 residues. Written as DNA, the CDR3 is TGTGCCACCTGGACCGGGGAGCTGTTTTTT. Amino acid sequence: CATWTGELFF.

The chain joins TRBV5-8 to TRBJ1-2, with a weak D call TRBD1 (5 bases). The CDR3 spans 15 residues. The ends were cut back, 2 bases at V and 2 bases at J, with 13 bases in the middle. Germline loops: CDR1 SGHTS, CDR2 YDEGEE. The DNA of the CDR3 is TGTGCCAGCAGCTTAATTCAGGGTTCCAACTATGGCTACACCTTC. Amino acids: CASSLIQGSNYGYTF.

This clonotype was seen a few times. V is TRBV2 and J is TRBJ2-7, with D tentatively TRBD1 (5 bases). The ends were cut back, 1 base at V and 2 bases at J, with 12 bases in the middle. The CDR3 totals 15 residues. The germline V gene encodes CDR1 SNHLY and CDR2 FYNNEI. The CDR3, as DNA: TGTGCCAGCAGTGAAGAGGGGTCAAGCCCCTACGAGCAGTACTTC. This sequence encodes CASSEEGSSPYEQYF.

Only a few counts were recorded for this clonotype. V and J are TRBV29-1 and TRBJ2-1; the D gene is possibly TRBD2 (7 bases). The CDR3 contains 12 residues. Trimming removed 7 bases at V and 9 bases at J, with 16 bases between. Germline V gene lookup returns CDR1 SQVTM and CDR2 ANQGSEA. The CDR3 nucleotides read TGCAGCGCAACGGAGGGGGGGGCTGAGCAGTTCTTC. Translated, it gives CSATEGGAEQFF.

The chain joins TRBV4-1 to TRBJ1-5; D remains unclear. The CDR3 has 16 amino acids. Trimming took off 3 bases at V and 0 bases at J, with 12 bases between the two ends. Germline CDR1 reads MGHRA; CDR2 reads YSYEKL. The DNA of the CDR3 is TGCGCCAGCAGCCAGGGTAAAGGCAATAGCAATCAGCCCCAGCATTTT. Residues: CASSQGKGNSNQPQHF.